Reported below is one T cell receptor (beta chain). The target antigen is unknown. As handled by the study authors: ImmunoSEQ supplied junction-only sequences lacking quality scores, so filtering was different. Sequencing used immunoSEQ multiplex PCR; TCRdb keeps in-frame clones, though not all of them. V and J calls and clone size are copied from that table; D and trimming were computed from the DNA. The repertoire holds around 500,000 clones, with around 78% as singletons. These data belong to a study of shared clonotypes between healthy human individuals. Regarding the study as a whole: The authors sampled blood alone, and tissue repertoires likely differ.

The CDR3 sequence is 14 residues long. V gave up 5 bases and J gave up 0 bases, with 11 bases separating them. Germline CDR1 SEHNR, CDR2 FQNEAQ (reference sequence). Caucasian adults residing in Nashville, Tennessee made up all the donors. This receptor was taken from a woman aged 40 to 49 in good health. Some clones in this sample may be carry-over from other donors' samples. The sequenced sample consisted of PBMCs. The chain employs TRBV7-9 and TRBJ2-7; unclear D gene. The CDR3 bases are TGTGCCAGCAGCCAGCCGGAGACCTCCTACGAGCAGTACTTC. It is translated as CASSQPETSYEQYF.